The 2 T cell receptor beta chains presented below share a single source sample, sequenced in a study of identifying expanded T cells in peripheral blood. Sequenced by immunoSEQ multiplex PCR; TCRdb stores in-frame clones only, minus some. The table lists 95,000 to 100,000 clones, roughly nine tenths of them singletons. Sequencing was performed on blood. The source of these receptors is a person between 18 and 75 years old in good health.

The chain is built from TRBV10-3 and TRBJ1-1; no reliable D call. The CDR3 is 12 residues long. CDR1 and CDR2 from the germline V gene are ENHRY and SYGVKD. Trimming cost V 5 bases and J 1 base, with 5 bases left between them. The CDR3 spells CAISRTNTEAFF. CDR3 DNA: TGTGCCATCAGTCGGACGAACACTGAAGCTTTCTTT.

This clone was counted between two and nine times. The chain links TRBV13 to TRBJ2-7; TRBD1 matches 9 bases. V shed 6 bases and J 5 bases; nucleotides not matched to a gene: 5. This CDR3 has 13 residues. Germline V gives CDR1 PRHDT, CDR2 FYEKMQ (reference sequence). In DNA, the CDR3 is TGTGCCAGCAGGACAGGGGGAGGGGACGAGCAGTACTTC. Translating it yields CASRTGGGDEQYF.